The sequence of this TCR beta chain was determined in a study of blood T cells in healthy people across ages. Study-level background: Roughly one uniquely barcoded beta molecule per two T cells was captured.

This clonotype occurred many times. The antigen is undetermined. Ranging in age from about 6 to 95, the donors were healthy Caucasian individuals from Russia. Overall study results and limits: Aged donors had fewer naive CD4+ cells and lower diversity than long-lived donors.

It was with a sample-barcoded 5' primer and a J-beta primer mix that a second PCR of roughly 7 to 11 cycles was run. The authors tagged each cDNA molecule using a template-switch adaptor with 12 random nucleotides. TCRdb re-analysed the 5' RACE reads in MiXCR, keeping a single row per CDR3 protein. Of over a million distinct CDR3 sequences listed, roughly 40% are singletons. The V gene's germline CDR1 is MGHRA and CDR2 YSYEKL. The V end was cut by 0 bases, the J end by 6 bases, with 11 bases between. The CDR3 sequence is 14 residues long. The sequence derives from a woman under 30 in good health. The gene calls are TRBV4-1 and TRBJ1-1; no firm D call. Sequencing was performed on blood. The DNA of the CDR3 is TGCGCCAGCAGCCAAGATTGGATGGACGCTGAAGCTTTCTTT. Amino acids: CASSQDWMDAEAFF.